These 14 T cell receptor beta chains were all obtained from the same sample, sequenced in a study of Ad26.COV2.S vaccination and SARS-CoV-2 variants. Sequencing was performed with immunoSEQ multiplex PCR; in TCRdb, only in-frame clones are kept and a portion is missing. Of around 450,000 clones listed, 75% to 95% are singletons. Stated treatment: some 20 received Ad26.COV2.S at low or high dose, single or two shots; a few received placebo; per-sample allocation not given. Day 63 after the first vaccine or placebo injection was the time point for sampling. Material: peripheral blood, obtained in a trial of Ad26.COV2.S vaccine versus placebo. The receptors stem from a person aged 18-60 years who received the Ad26.COV2.S COVID-19 vaccine or a placebo.

The chain uses TRBV7-2 and TRBJ2-1; D is perhaps TRBD2 (6 bases). Trimming left V 2 bases short and J 5 bases short, with 10 bases between. The CDR3 is 14 residues long. Germline V gene lookup returns CDR1 SGHTA and CDR2 FQGNSA. The CDR3 nucleotides are TGTGCCAGCAGCTTAACGGGAGAGAACAATGAGCAGTTCTTC. This gives the protein CASSLTGENNEQFF.

V and J are TRBV3-1 (or the pseudogene TRBV3-2) and TRBJ2-5; TRBD2 agrees at 8 bases. Trimming cost V 1 base and J 4 bases; bases outside gene matches: 8. The CDR3 is 16 amino acids. In germline, CDR1 is LGHDT, CDR2 YNNKEL (reference sequence). The CDR3 sequence is CASSQGPAGAGETQYF. Here the CDR3 DNA reads TGTGCCAGCAGCCAAGGCCCAGCGGGAGCCGGAGAGACCCAGTACTTC.

V usage is TRBV24-1 and J usage is TRBJ2-1; D not certain. The CDR3 is made up of 12 amino acids. Trimming shortened V by 4 bases and J by 8 bases, and 8 bases separated the two germline ends. In germline, CDR1 is KGHDR, CDR2 SFDVKD. This CDR3 is CATSDPVYEQFF. The CDR3 DNA reads as TGTGCCACCAGTGACCCCGTATATGAGCAGTTCTTC.

The CDR3 loop reads CASGGQGNSPLHF. CDR3 nucleotide sequence: TGTGCCAGCGGAGGGCAGGGAAATTCACCCCTCCACTTT. The V and J genes are TRBV2 and TRBJ1-6, with a possible D match to TRBD1 (5 bases). Germline-derived CDR1 and CDR2 are SNHLY and FYNNEI. With 8 bases removed from V and 7 bases from J, the gap between germline ends came to 12 bases. The CDR3 totals 13 residues.

The rearrangement uses TRBV7-2 and TRBJ1-4; D might be TRBD1 (5 bases). The CDR3 contains 13 residues. Germline-derived CDR1 and CDR2 are SGHTA and FQGNSA. V lost 5 bases, J lost 6 bases, and 10 bases lay in between. The CDR3 nucleotides are TGTGCCAGCAGCCCCAGGGCGTATGAAAAACTGTTTTTT. Protein: CASSPRAYEKLFF.

This clone has only a few counts. This same CDR3 is encoded by further DNA sequences in the sample. The J gene is TRBJ2-7, the V gene TRBV18; no definite D call. The V and J ends lost 3 bases and 3 bases respectively, with 3 bases between them. The germline V gene has CDR1 KGHSH and CDR2 LQKENI. CDR3 length: 11 residues. CDR3 residues: CASSPDYEQYF. Written as DNA, the CDR3 is TGTGCCAGCTCACCCGACTACGAGCAGTACTTC.

The rearrangement links TRBV7-2 to TRBJ2-1; D is uncertain. Germline loops: CDR1 SGHTA, CDR2 FQGNSA. CDR3 size: 12 residues. V was shortened by 6 bases and J by 6 bases, with 9 bases between the two germline ends. CDR3 DNA: TGTGCCAGCAGTCGTCTGTCCAATGAGCAGTTCTTC. Protein sequence: CASSRLSNEQFF.

V gene TRBV1 combines with J gene TRBJ2-1; the table's TRBD2 call for D was not verified on the DNA. TRBV1 is a known pseudogene. The CDR3 consists of 17 residues. The CDR3 spells CTSSQEPLATSYNEQFF. In DNA, the CDR3 is TGCACCAGCAGCCAGGAGCCACTAGCGACCTCCTACAATGAGCAGTTCTTC.

The genes are TRBV20-1 and TRBJ1-2, with D unresolved. Germline CDR1 reads DFQATT; CDR2 reads SNEGSKA (reference sequence). This CDR3 region has 10 residues. Deletions cut 6 bases from V and 4 bases from J, with 6 bases between. The CDR3 nucleotides read TGCAGTGCCCTCGTCTATGGCTACACCTTC. Its translation: CSALVYGYTF.

CDR3 residues: CAWSVLAGANYGYTF. As DNA, the CDR3 is TGTGCCTGGAGTGTTCTGGCAGGGGCGAACTATGGCTACACCTTC. J is TRBJ1-2 and V is TRBV30; tentative D call: TRBD1 (6 bases). The CDR3 contains 15 residues. V dropped 0 bases and J dropped 2 bases, with 13 bases sitting between them. Germline V lookup: CDR1 GTSNPN, CDR2 SVGIG (reference sequence).

The CDR3 here is CASSVVGGETEAFF. For the CDR3, the DNA is TGTGCCAGCAGCGTAGTCGGGGGAGAAACTGAAGCTTTCTTT. The chain employs TRBV9 and TRBJ1-1; D might be TRBD1 (5 bases). Trimming left V 0 bases short and J 5 bases short, with 11 bases between. The CDR3 contains 14 residues. Germline V lookup: CDR1 SGDLS, CDR2 YYNGEE. Complete variable domain (other parts from reference TRBV9 and TRBJ1-1): DSGVTQTPKHLITATGQRVTLRCSPRSGDLSVYWYQQSLDQGLQFLIQYYNGEERAKGNILERFSAQQFPDLHSELNLSSLELGDSALYFCASSVVGGETEAFFGQGTRLTVV.

CDR3 sequence (DNA): TGTGCCAGCAGGAGGTCGGGACCTAATGAAAAACTGTTTTTT. This encodes CASRRSGPNEKLFF. The chain joins TRBV27 to TRBJ1-4; TRBD1 might be the D (5 bases). Per germline, CDR1 MNHEY and CDR2 SMNVEV (reference sequence). This CDR3 has 14 amino acids. The V end lost 6 bases, the J end lost 3 bases, and 11 bases lay between the germline ends.

The genes are TRBV27 and TRBJ2-7; 8 positions match TRBD2. Trimming cost V 5 bases and J 3 bases; bases outside gene matches: 12. In germline, CDR1 is MNHEY, CDR2 SMNVEV (reference sequence). The CDR3 covers 16 residues. As DNA, the CDR3 is TGTGCCAGCAGTCCCCTCTACGGGAGGGCATTCTACGAGCAGTACTTC. Translating it yields CASSPLYGRAFYEQYF.

This chain connects TRBV5-4 to TRBJ2-5; TRBD1 might be the D (6 bases). V was shortened by 4 bases and J by 1 base, with 8 bases between the two germline ends. CDR1 SGHNT and CDR2 YYREEE come from the germline V gene (reference sequence). This CDR3 region has 13 residues. CDR3 sequence reads: CASSIQGQETQYF. The DNA of the CDR3 is TGTGCCAGCAGCATACAGGGCCAAGAGACCCAGTACTTC.